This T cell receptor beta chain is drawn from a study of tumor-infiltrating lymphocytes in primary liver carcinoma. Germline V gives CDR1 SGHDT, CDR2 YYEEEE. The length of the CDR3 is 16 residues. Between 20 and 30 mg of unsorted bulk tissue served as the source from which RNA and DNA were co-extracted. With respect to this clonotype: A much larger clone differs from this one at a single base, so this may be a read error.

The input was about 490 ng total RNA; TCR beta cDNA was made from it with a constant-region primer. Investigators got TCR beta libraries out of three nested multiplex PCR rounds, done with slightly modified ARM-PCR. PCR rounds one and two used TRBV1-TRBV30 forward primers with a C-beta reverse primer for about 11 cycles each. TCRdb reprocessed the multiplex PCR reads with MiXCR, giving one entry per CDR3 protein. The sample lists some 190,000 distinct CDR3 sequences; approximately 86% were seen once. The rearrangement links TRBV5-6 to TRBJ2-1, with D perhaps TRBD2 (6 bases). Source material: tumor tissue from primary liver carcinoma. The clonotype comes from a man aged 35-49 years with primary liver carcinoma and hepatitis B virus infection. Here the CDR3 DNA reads TGTGCCAGCAACTTGGGGGGTATAAGCTGGGGCATTGAGCAGTTCTTC. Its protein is CASNLGGISWGIEQFF.